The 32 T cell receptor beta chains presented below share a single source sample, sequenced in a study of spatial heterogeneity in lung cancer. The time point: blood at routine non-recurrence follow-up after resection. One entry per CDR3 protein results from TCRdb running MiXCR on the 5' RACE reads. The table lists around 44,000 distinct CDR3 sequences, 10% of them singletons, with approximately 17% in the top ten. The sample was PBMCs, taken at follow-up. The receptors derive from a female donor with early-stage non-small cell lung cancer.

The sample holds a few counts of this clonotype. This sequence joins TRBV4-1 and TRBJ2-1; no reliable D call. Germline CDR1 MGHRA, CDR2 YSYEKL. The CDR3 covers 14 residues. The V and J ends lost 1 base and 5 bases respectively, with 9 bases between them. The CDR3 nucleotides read TGCGCCAGCAGCCAAGTGGGCGGAGACAATGAGCAGTTCTTC. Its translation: CASSQVGGDNEQFF.

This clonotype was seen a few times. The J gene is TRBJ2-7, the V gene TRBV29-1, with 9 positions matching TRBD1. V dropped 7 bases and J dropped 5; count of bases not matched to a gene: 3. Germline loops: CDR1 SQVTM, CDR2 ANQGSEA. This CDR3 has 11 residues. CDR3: CSGGQGNEQYF. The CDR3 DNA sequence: TGCAGCGGTGGACAGGGGAACGAGCAGTACTTC.

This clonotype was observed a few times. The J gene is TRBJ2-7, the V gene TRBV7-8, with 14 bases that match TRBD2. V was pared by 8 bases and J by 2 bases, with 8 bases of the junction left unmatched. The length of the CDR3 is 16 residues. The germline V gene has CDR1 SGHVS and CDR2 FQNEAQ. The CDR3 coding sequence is TGTGCCAGCTGGACTAGCGGGGGGCATACCCCCTACGAGCAGTACTTC. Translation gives CASWTSGGHTPYEQYF.

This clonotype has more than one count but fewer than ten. The CDR3 protein is CASSLDPVNTEAFF. CDR3 nucleotides: TGTGCCAGCAGTTTAGACCCAGTGAACACTGAAGCTTTCTTT. The chain has TRBV12-3 or TRBV12-4 and TRBJ1-1; D uncertain. The CDR3 spans 14 residues. V was cut by 1 base and J by 0 bases, with 6 bases left in between.

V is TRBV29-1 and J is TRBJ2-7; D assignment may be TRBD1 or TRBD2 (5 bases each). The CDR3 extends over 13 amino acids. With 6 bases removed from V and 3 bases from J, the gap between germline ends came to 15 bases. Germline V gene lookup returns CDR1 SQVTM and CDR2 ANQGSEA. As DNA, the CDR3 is TGCAGCGTGTACCGGGACGGAGGCTACGAGCAGTACTTC. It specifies CSVYRDGGYEQYF.

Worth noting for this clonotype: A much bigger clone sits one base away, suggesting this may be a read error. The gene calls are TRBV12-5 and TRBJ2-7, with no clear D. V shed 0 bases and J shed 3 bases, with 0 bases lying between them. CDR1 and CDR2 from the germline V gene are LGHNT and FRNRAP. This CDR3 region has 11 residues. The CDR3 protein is CASGLVYEQYF. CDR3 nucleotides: TGTGCTAGTGGTTTGGTCTACGAGCAGTACTTC.

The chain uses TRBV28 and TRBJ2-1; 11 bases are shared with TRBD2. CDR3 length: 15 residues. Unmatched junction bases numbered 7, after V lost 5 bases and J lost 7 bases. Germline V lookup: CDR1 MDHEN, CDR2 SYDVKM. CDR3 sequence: CASSRTSGGLNEQFF. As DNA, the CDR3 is TGTGCCAGCAGTCGAACTAGCGGGGGTCTTAATGAGCAGTTCTTC.

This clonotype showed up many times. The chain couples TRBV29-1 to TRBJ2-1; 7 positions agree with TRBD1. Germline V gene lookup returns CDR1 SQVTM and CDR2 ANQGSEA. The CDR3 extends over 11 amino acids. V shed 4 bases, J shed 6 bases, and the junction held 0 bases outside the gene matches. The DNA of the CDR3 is TGCAGCGTTGCAGGGGGCAATGAGCAGTTCTTC. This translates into CSVAGGNEQFF.

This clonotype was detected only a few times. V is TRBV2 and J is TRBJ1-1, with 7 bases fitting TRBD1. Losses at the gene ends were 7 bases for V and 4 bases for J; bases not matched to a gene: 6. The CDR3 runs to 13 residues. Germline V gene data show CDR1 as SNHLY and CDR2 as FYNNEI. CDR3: CASTDDRATEAFF. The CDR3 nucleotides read TGTGCCAGCACCGACGACAGGGCCACTGAAGCTTTCTTT.

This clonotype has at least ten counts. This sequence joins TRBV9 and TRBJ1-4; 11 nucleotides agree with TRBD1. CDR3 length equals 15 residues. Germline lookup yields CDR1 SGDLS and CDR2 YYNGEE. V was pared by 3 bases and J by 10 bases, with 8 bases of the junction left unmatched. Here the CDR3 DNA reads TGTGCCAGCAGCGCAACCTCCGGGACAGGGGGAAAACTGTTTTTT. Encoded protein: CASSATSGTGGKLFF.

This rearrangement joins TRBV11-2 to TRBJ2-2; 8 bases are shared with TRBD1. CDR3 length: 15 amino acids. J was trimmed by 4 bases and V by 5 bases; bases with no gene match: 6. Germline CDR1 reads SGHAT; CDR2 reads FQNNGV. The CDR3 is CASSRPGGGTGELFF. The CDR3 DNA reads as TGTGCCAGCAGCAGACCAGGGGGCGGCACCGGGGAGCTGTTTTTT.

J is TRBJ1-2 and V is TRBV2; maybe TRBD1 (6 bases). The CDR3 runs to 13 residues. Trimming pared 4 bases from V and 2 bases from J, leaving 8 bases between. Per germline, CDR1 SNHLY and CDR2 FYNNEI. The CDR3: CASSAGENYGYTF. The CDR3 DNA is TGTGCCAGCAGTGCAGGGGAGAACTATGGCTACACCTTC.

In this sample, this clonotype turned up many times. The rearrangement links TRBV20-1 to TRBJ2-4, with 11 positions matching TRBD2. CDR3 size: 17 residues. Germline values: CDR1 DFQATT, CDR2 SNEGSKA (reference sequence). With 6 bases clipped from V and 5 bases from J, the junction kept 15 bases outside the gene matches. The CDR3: CSASLASGGPGQNIQYF. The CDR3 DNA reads TGCAGTGCAAGCCTAGCTAGCGGGGGGCCCGGCCAAAACATTCAGTACTTC.

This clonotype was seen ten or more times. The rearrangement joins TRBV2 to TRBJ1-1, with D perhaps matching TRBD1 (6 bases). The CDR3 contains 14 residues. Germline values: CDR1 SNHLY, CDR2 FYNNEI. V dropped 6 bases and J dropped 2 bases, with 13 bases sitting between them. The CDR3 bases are TGTGCCAGCAGGGCTCCACAGGGTAACACTGAAGCTTTCTTT. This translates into CASRAPQGNTEAFF.

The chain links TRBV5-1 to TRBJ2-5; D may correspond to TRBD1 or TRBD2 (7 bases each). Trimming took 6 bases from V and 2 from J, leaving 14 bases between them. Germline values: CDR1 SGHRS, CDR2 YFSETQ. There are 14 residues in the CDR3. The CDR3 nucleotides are TGCGCCAGCACCAGGGGGGGAGTACAAGAGACCCAGTACTTC. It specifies CASTRGGVQETQYF. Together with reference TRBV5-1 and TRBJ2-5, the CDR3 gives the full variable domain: KAGVTQTPRYLIKTRGQQVTLSCSPISGHRSVSWYQQTPGQGLQFLFEYFSETQRNKGNFPGRFSGRQFSNSRSEMNVSTLELGDSALYLCASTRGGVQETQYFGPGTRLLVL.

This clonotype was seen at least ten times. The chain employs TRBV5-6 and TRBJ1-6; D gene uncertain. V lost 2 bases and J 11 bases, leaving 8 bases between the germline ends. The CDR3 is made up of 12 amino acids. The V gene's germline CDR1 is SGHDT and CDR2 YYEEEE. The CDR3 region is CASSFYPPPLHF. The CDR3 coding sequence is TGTGCCAGCAGCTTTTACCCTCCACCCCTCCACTTT.

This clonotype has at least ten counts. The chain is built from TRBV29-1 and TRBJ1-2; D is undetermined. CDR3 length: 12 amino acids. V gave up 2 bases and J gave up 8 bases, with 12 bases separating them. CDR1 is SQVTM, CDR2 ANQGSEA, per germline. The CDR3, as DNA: TGCAGCGTTGAACCAGCGGCCCACGGCTACACCTTC. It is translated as CSVEPAAHGYTF.

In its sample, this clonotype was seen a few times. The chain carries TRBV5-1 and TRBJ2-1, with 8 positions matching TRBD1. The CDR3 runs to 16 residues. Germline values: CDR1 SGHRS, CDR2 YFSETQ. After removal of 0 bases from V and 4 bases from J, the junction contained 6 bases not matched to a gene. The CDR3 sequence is CASSLGFGQGYNEQFF. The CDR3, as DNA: TGCGCCAGCAGCTTGGGGTTCGGACAGGGTTACAATGAGCAGTTCTTC.

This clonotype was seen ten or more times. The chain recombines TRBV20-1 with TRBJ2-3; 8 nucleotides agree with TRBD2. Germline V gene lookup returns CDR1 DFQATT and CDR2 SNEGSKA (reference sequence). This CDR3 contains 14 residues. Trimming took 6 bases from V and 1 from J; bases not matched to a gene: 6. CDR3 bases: TGCAGTGCCCGCAGGCGGGGGGGCACAGATACGCAGTATTTT. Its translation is CSARRRGGTDTQYF.

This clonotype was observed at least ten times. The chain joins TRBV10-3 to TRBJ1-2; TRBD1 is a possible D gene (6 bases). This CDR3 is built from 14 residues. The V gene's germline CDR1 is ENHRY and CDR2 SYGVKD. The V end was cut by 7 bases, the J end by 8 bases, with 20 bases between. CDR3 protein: CAITSQTGTGGYTF. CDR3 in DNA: TGTGCCATCACCTCTCAGACAGGAACTGGGGGCTACACCTTC.

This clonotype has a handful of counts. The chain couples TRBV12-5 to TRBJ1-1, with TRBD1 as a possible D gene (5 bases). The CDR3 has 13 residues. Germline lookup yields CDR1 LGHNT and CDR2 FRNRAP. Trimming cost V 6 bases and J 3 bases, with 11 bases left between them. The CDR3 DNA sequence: TGTGCTAGTGGGGTCAGGGAGGACACTGAAGCTTTCTTT. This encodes CASGVREDTEAFF.

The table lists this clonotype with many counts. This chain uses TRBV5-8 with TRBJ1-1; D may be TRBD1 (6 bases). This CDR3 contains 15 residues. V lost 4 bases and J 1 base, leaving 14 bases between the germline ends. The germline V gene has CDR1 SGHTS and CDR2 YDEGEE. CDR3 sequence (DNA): TGTGCCAGCAGCGGATGGACAGCTTCGAACACTGAAGCTTTCTTT. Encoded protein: CASSGWTASNTEAFF.

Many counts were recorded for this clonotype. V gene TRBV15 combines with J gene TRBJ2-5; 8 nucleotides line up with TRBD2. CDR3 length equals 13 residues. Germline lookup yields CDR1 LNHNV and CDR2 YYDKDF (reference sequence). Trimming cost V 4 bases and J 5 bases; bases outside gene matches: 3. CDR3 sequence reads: CATSTPGGETQYF. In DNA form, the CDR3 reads TGTGCCACCAGCACTCCGGGGGGGGAGACCCAGTACTTC.

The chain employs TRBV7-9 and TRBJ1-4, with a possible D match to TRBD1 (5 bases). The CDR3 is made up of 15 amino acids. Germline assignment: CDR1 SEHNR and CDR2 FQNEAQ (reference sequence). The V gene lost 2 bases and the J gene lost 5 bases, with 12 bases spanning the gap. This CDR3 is CASSLPGLGNEKLFF. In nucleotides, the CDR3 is TGTGCCAGCAGCTTACCGGGACTGGGAAATGAAAAACTGTTTTTT.

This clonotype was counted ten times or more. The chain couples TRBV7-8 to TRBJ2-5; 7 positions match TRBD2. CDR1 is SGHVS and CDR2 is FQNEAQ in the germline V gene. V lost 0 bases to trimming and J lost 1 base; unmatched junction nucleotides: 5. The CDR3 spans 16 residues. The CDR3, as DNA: TGTGCCAGCAGCTTAGCGGGAGGGGCGGGCCAAGAGACCCAGTACTTC. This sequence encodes CASSLAGGAGQETQYF.

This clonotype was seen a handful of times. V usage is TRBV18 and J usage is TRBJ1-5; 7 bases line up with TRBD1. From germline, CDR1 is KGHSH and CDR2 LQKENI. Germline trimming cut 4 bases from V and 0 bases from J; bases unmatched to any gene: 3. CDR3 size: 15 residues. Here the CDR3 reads CASSQGQLSNQPQHF. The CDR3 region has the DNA TGTGCCAGCTCACAGGGACAGCTTAGCAATCAGCCCCAGCATTTT.

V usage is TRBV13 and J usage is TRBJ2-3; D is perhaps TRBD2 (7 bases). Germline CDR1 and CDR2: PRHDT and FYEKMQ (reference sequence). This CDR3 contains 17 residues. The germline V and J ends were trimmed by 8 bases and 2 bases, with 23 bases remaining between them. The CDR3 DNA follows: TGTGCCAGCGACGGGTCGGCGGGGGCCGCTTTCACAGATACGCAGTATTTT. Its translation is CASDGSAGAAFTDTQYF.

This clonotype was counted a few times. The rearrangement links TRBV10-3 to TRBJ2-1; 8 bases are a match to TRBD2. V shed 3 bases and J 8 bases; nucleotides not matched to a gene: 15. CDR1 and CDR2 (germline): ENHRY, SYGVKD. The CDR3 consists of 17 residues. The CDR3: CAISEGLAKGLPDEQFF. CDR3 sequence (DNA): TGTGCCATCAGTGAAGGACTAGCTAAGGGTTTACCGGATGAGCAGTTCTTC.

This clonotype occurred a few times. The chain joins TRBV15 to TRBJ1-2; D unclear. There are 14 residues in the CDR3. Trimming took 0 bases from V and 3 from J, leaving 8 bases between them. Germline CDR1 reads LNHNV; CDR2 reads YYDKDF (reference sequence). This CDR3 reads CATSRDDNDYGYTF. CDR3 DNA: TGTGCCACCAGCAGAGATGACAACGACTATGGCTACACCTTC. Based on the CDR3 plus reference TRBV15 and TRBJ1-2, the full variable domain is DAMVIQNPRYQVTQFGKPVTLSCSQTLNHNVMYWYQQKSSQAPKLLFHYYDKDFNNEADTPDNFQSRRPNTSFCFLDIRSPGLGDTAMYLCATSRDDNDYGYTFGSGTRLTVV.

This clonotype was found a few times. The CDR3 here is CASSPLEGPNQPQHF. CDR3 nucleotides: TGTGCCAGCAGCCCTCTCGAGGGGCCCAATCAGCCCCAGCATTTT. This rearrangement joins TRBV7-8 to TRBJ1-5, with a tentative D call TRBD1 (5 bases). The ends were cut back, 5 bases at V and 3 bases at J, with 14 bases in the middle. The CDR3 extends over 15 amino acids. CDR1 SGHVS and CDR2 FQNEAQ come from the germline V gene.

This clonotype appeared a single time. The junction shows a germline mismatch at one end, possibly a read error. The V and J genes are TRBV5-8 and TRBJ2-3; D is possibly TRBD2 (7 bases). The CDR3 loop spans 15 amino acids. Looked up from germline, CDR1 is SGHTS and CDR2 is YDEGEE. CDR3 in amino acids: CVSTVLGGATDTQYF. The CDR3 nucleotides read TGTGTCAGCACCGTGCTAGGGGGGGCCACAGATACGCAGTATTTT. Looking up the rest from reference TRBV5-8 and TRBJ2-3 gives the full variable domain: EAGVTQSPTHLIKTRGQQATLRCSPISGHTSVYWYQQALGLGLQFLLWYDEGEERNRGNFPPRFSGRQFPNYSSELNVNALELEDSALYLCVSTVLGGATDTQYFGPGTRLTVL.

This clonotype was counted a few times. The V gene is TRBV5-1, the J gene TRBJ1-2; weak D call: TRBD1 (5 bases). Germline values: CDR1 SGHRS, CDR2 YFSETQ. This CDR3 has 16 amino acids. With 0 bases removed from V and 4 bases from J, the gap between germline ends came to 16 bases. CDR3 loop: CASSLEADSRIYGYTF. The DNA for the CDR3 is TGCGCCAGCAGCTTGGAGGCCGACAGTCGGATCTATGGCTACACCTTC.